A selection of T cell receptor beta chains follows, all from one sample in a study of blood T cell repertoires in COVID-19. Sequencing used immunoSEQ multiplex PCR; TCRdb keeps in-frame clones, though not all of them. The repertoire consists of 140,000 to 150,000 clones, with 84% occurring once and the leading ten covering 5.8%. The sample was PBMCs or T cells enriched from blood (not recorded which). Receptors originate from a woman aged 50 to 65 who had been exposed to COVID-19. The CDR3 runs from the conserved cysteine through the conserved F or W. The D gene is left open where the match is weak. The size field is filled for only some rows; it gives once, few, many or a size class.

length,size,D,V,J,DNA,CDR3
15,-,-,TRBV3-1/TRBV3-2,TRBJ1-1,TGTGCCAGCAGCCAAGATTGGCGACTTAACACTGAAGCTTTCTTT,CASSQDWRLNTEAFF
16,-,TRBD1,TRBV16,TRBJ2-7,TGTGCCAGCAGCCAATCCGCCGGACAGGGAGCTTGGGAGCAGTACTTC,CASSQSAGQGAWEQYF
12,-,-,TRBV9,TRBJ2-3,TGTGCCAGCAGCTCGAGAGGGGATACGCAGTATTTT,CASSSRGDTQYF
17,-,TRBD2,TRBV27,TRBJ2-2,TGTGCCAGCAGTTTTCTCCTAGCGGGAGCGTCCGCCGGGGAGCTGTTTTTT,CASSFLLAGASAGELFF
18,-,TRBD2,TRBV2,TRBJ2-3,TGTGCCAGCAGCCGAGGGGGACTAGCGGGCCCCAGCACAGATACGCAGTATTTT,CASSRGGLAGPSTDTQYF
15,-,-,TRBV10-3,TRBJ2-6,TGTGCCATTCGAGGGTGGGGCTCTGGGGCCAACGTCCTGACTTTC,CAIRGWGSGANVLTF
11,-,-,TRBV7-9,TRBJ2-1,TGTGCCAGCAGCTATAGGGGGGAGCAGTTCTTC,CASSYRGEQFF
15,-,-,TRBV21-1,TRBJ2-7,TGTGCCAGCAGCACTGACAGGGTAGAGAGTGACGAGCAGTACTTC,CASSTDRVESDEQYF
14,-,-,TRBV11-2,TRBJ1-1,TGTGCCAGCAGCTTGGTCAGGGGGAACACTGAAGCTTTCTTT,CASSLVRGNTEAFF
15,-,TRBD1,TRBV4-3,TRBJ1-3,TGCGCCAGCAGCCTAACAGGGGGCTCTGGAAACACCATATATTTT,CASSLTGGSGNTIYF
13,-,-,TRBV7-9,TRBJ2-3,TGTGCCAGCAGCCCAGCGGTCACAGATACGCAGTATTTT,CASSPAVTDTQYF
12,-,-,TRBV12-3/TRBV12-4,TRBJ2-7,TGTGCCAGCAGTTCCTCTGACAGAAAGCAGTACTTC,CASSSSDRKQYF
13,-,-,TRBV27,TRBJ1-2,TGTGCCAGCAGTCGATCCAGTTCCTATGGCTACACCTTC,CASSRSSSYGYTF
17,-,TRBD2,TRBV5-1,TRBJ2-3,TGCGCCAGCAGCTCGCGGACTAGCGGGGGGCTTCCAGATACGCAGTATTTT,CASSSRTSGGLPDTQYF
15,-,-,TRBV10-2,TRBJ2-3,TGCGCCAGCAGCCAACTTTGGGACATCAACTATACGCAGTATTTT,CASSQLWDINYTQYF
12,once,-,TRBV2,TRBJ2-7,TGTGCCAGCAGTACAGACACCTACGAGCAGTACTTC,CASSTDTYEQYF
17,-,TRBD1,TRBV5-1,TRBJ1-2,TGCGCCAGCAGCTCTGGACAGGGGGGAGAGGATGGTAGTGGCTACACCTTC,CASSSGQGGEDGSGYTF
18,-,-,TRBV7-2,TRBJ2-6,TGTGCCAGCAGCCCGGAGTCCCGAGTGGAATTCGGGGCCAACGTCCTGACTTTC,CASSPESRVEFGANVLTF
16,-,-,TRBV9,TRBJ2-7,TGTGCCAGCAGCGTAGGGATGGGGAGCGGCTCCTACGAGCAGTACTTC,CASSVGMGSGSYEQYF
15,once,-,TRBV19,TRBJ1-3,TGTGCCAGTAGTTTACAGGCTTTCTCTGGAAACACCATATATTTT,CASSLQAFSGNTIYF
13,-,-,TRBV11-3,TRBJ1-1,TGTGCCAGCAGCTTAGGGGCGGGCACTGAAGCTTTCTTT,CASSLGAGTEAFF
16,-,-,TRBV9,TRBJ1-2,TGTGCCAGCAGCGACCAGAGGGGAGGGGCGAACTATGGCTACACCTTC,CASSDQRGGANYGYTF
17,-,-,TRBV11-3,TRBJ1-1,TGTGCCAGCAGCTTAACTCGCAGGGATGTTTGGAGCACTGAAGCTTTCTTT,CASSLTRRDVWSTEAFF